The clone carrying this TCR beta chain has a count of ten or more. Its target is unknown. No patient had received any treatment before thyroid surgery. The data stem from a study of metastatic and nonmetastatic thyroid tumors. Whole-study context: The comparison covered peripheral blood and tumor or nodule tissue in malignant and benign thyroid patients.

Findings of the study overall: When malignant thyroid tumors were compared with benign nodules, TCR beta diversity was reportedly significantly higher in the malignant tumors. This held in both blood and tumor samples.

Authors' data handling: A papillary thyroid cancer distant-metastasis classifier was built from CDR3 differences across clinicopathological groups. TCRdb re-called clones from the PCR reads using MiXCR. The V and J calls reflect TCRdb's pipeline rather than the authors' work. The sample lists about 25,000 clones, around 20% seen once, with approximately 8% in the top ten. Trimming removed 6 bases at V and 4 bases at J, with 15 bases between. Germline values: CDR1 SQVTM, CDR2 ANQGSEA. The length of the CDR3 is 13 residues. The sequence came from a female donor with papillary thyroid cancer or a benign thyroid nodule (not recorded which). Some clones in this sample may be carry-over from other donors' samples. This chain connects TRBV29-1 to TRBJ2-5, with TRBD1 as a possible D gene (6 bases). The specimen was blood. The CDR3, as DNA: TGCAGCGTCCTAACAGGGACGGGAGAGACCCAGTACTTC. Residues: CSVLTGTGETQYF.